The entry below describes one T cell receptor beta chain. This clonotype was counted many times. Its recognized antigen is unknown. At one boundary the junction diverges from the germline segment, which might be a read error. According to the germline V gene (reference sequence), CDR1 reads SSHAT and CDR2 reads FNYEAQ. The CDR3 starts with the cysteine, ends with the phenylalanine, and has 13 residues. The retained sequence is limited to the CDR3, 39 bases, with the frame set at the first base. This sample was included in a study of T cells in Graves' hyperthyroidism and ophthalmopathy (dated by TCRdb to about 2019). Turning to the overall study: Peripheral blood was collected at initial diagnosis, before any treatment. TCR V-J signatures able to tell the groups apart were searched for in a discovery cohort of 95 to 100 patients, of whom over 40 had Graves' ophthalmopathy and around 57 had stable Graves' hyperthyroidism. An independent validation cohort of 18 to 20 hyperthyroidism patients and more than 15 patients who later progressed to ophthalmopathy tested prospective prediction of ophthalmopathy. For training and testing, the 95 to 100 patients in the discovery cohort were randomly divided in a 7:3 ratio. In several Graves' hyperthyroidism patients, the study also compared T-cell repertoires from thyroid tissue with T-cell repertoires from blood. After blood sampling, hyperthyroidism patients were treated with methimazole at a starting dose of 30 mg daily, and ophthalmopathy patients were treated with high-dose intravenous methylprednisolone. According to the paper, TCR Vbeta CDR3 sequencing was carried out on over 130 peripheral blood samples, which came from fewer than 50 ophthalmopathy, 75 or so hyperthyroidism and roughly 17 progressor patients. What the research found in general, with its limitations: Most expanded thyroid clonotypes (frequency above 0.001) were also detected in blood, a finding suggesting that blood repertoires may reflect thyroid immune responses. In validation, progression to ophthalmopathy was predicted by the model with around 71% sensitivity and 72.22% specificity, a median of roughly 6.4 months before onset. Sample size was not statistically predetermined, and investigators were not blinded to group allocation. In cross-validation, a model built on a 13 V-J signature told ophthalmopathy apart from stable hyperthyroidism with approximately 91% sensitivity and approximately 81% specificity, and in testing the same model reached 80%/75%.

TCR beta CDR3 regions were amplified from RNA transcripts. For the first round of RT-PCR on the TCR CDR3, the HTBI primer set was used together with the Qiagen OneStep RT-PCR kit. Libraries were constructed in a second round of multiplex PCR, after which size selection and purification were performed. Sequencing of the libraries was done on an Illumina HiSeq2000 using paired-end 100 bp reads. The authors' analysis ran thus. SOAPnuke was used to process the raw data, with reads discarded if the reads contained adapters or uncalled bases, had a mean Phred below 15, or lacked an exact constant-primer or identifier match. High-quality paired reads were merged with COPE v1.2.5, and unique nucleotide sequences were defined as clonotypes. Clonotypes were aligned to IMGT TRBV, TRBD and TRBJ reference segments using MiTCR v1.1. Analysis was restricted to V-J combinations with a frequency above 0.0001, which covered 98% to 99.2% of repertoires. A TCS score was defined as the ratio between F50 (clonal expansion) and ExV (chaos), using BLOSUM62-based TCRdist between CDR3 peptides within each V-J. Welch's t-statistics and random forest reduced roughly 500 V-J features to under 15, which were used in a naive Bayes classifier (R e1071). TCRdb reprocessing: public reads trimmed at Q25 with fastp, clones called with MiXCR, in-frame beta chains kept. Here each entry gathers all rows of one CDR3 protein and keeps the most common genes and DNA. What appears here as the V and J calls and clone size reflects TCRdb's work, not the paper's. The sample includes nearly 250,000 distinct CDR3 sequences, with approximately 16% observed a single time. The top ten clonotypes cover less than 35% of the sample.

Moderately to severely active disease, a Clinical Activity Score of at least 3, a NOSPECS grade of at least 4, and a duration under 3 months were present in ophthalmopathy patients. The study excluded patients with uncontrolled infections, other autoimmune diseases, pregnancy or lactation. Diagnoses were based on clinical symptoms, serum thyroxine and TRAb, thyroid ultrasound and orbital computed tomography. PBMCs were isolated from 7.5 to 10 ml of fresh peripheral blood by Ficoll-Paque density gradient centrifugation. Total RNA was extracted with Trizol reagent, and quality was checked on an Agilent 2100 Bioanalyzer.

The sequence was obtained from a woman aged 18-35 years with Graves' ophthalmopathy. The sequenced sample was blood. The V and J segments used are TRBV7-7 and TRBJ2-3, with no D gene named confidently. The bases are TGTGCTAGCAGCTCAGGCTACGACGGTACGCAGTATTTT. Translated, this is CASSSGYDGTQYF. The variable domain in full, with residues beyond the CDR3 obtained from the reference TRBV7-7 and TRBJ2-3 genes, is GAGVSQSPRYKVTKRGQDVTLRCDPISSHATLYWYQQALGQGPEFLTYFNYEAQPDKSGLPSDRFSAERPEGSISTLTIQRTEQRDSAMYRCASSSGYDGTQYFGPGTRLTVL.